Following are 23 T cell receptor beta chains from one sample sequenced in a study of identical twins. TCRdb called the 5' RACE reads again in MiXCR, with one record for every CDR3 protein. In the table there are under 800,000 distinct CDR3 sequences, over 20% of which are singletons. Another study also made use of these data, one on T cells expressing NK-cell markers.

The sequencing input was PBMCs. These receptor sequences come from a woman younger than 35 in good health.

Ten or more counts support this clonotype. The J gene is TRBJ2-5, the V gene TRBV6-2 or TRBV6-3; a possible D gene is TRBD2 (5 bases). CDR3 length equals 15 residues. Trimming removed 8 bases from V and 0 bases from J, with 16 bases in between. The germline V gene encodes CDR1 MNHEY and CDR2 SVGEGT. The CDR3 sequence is CASGPRGADQETQYF. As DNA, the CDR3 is TGTGCCAGCGGCCCACGGGGAGCGGACCAAGAGACCCAGTACTTC.

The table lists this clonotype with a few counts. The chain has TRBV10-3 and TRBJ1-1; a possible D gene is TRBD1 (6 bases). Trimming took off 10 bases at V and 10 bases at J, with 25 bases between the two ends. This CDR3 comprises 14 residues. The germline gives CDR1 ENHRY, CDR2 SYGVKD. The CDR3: CATSRNGQWMSAFF. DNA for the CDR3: TGTGCCACGTCACGAAACGGACAGTGGATGTCAGCTTTCTTT.

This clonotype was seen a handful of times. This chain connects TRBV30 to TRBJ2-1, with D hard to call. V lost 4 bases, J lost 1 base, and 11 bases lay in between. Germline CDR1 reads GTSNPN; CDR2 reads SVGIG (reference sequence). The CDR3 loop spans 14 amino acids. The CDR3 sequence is CAWNGEGSYNEQFF. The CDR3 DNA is TGTGCCTGGAATGGGGAAGGATCCTACAATGAGCAGTTCTTC.

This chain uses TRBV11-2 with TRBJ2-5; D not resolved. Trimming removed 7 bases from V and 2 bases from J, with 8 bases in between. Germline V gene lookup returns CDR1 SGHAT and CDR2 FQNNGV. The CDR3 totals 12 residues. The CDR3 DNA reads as TGTGCCAGCACCCACCAGCAAGAGACCCAGTACTTC. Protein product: CASTHQQETQYF.

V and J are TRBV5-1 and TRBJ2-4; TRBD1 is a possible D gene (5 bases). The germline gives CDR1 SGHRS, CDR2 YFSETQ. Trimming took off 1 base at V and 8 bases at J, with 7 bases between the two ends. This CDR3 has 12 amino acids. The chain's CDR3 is CASSLRGDIQYF. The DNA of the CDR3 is TGCGCCAGCAGCTTGAGGGGTGACATTCAGTACTTC.

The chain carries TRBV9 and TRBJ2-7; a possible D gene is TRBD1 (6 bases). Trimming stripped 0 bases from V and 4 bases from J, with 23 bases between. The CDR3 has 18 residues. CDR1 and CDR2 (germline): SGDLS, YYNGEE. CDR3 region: CASSVVPPRQERTYEQYF. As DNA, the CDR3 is TGTGCCAGCAGCGTAGTCCCTCCCCGACAGGAACGAACATACGAGCAGTACTTC.

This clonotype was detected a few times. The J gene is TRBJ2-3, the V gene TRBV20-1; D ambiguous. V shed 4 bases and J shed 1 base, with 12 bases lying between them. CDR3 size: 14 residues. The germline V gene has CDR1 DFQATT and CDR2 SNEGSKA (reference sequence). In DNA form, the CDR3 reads TGCAGTGCTAAGCTGGTGGACCGCACAGATACGCAGTATTTT. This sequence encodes CSAKLVDRTDTQYF.

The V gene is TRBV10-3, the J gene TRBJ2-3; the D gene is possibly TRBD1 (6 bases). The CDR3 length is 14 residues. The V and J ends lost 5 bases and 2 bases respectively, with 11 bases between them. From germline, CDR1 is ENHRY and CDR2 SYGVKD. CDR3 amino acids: CAISPDRHTDTQYF. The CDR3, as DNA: TGTGCCATCAGTCCCGACAGGCACACAGATACGCAGTATTTT.

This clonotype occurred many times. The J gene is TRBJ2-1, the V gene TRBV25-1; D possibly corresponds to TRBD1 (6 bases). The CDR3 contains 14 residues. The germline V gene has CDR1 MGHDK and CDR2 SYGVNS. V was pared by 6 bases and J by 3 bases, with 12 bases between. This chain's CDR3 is CASSPPGDYNEQFF. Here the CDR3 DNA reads TGTGCCAGCAGCCCCCCAGGGGACTACAATGAGCAGTTCTTC.

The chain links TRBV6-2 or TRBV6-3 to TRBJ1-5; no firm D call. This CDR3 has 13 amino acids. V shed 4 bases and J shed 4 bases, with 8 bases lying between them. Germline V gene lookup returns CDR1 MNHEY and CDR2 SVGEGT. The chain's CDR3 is CASSFLTNQPQHF. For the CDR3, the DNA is TGTGCCAGCAGTTTTCTGACTAATCAGCCCCAGCATTTT.

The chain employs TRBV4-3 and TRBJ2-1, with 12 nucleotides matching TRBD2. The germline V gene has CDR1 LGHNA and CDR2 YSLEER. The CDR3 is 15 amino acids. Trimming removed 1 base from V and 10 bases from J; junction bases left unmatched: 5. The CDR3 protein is CASSQVGTSGREQFF. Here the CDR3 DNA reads TGCGCCAGCAGCCAAGTTGGGACTAGCGGGCGCGAGCAGTTCTTC.

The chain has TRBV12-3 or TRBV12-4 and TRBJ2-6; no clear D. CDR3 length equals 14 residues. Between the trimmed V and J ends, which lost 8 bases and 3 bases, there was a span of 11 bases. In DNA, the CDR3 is TGTGCCAGCCGAAACTCCGGTGGGGCCAACGTCCTGACTTTC. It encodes CASRNSGGANVLTF.

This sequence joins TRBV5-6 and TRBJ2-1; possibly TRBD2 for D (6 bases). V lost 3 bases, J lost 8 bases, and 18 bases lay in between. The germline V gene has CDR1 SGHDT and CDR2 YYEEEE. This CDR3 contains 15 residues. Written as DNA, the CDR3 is TGTGCCAGCAGCTCCGGTTGGCGGACTATAGATGAGCAGTTCTTC. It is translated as CASSSGWRTIDEQFF.

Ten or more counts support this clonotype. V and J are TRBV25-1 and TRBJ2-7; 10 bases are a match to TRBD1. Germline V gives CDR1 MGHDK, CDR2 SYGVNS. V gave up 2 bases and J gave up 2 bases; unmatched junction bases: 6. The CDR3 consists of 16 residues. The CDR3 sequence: CASSETGTGDPYEQYF. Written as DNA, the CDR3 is TGTGCCAGCAGTGAAACGGGGACAGGGGACCCCTACGAGCAGTACTTC.

CDR3 coding DNA: TGTGCCATCAGTGACCCCGGGACTAGCTACGAGCAGTACTTC. Amino acid sequence: CAISDPGTSYEQYF. The rearrangement links TRBV10-3 to TRBJ2-7; 8 bases align to TRBD2. The germline gives CDR1 ENHRY, CDR2 SYGVKD. Trimming removed 3 bases from V and 3 bases from J; junction bases left unmatched: 4. CDR3 length: 14 amino acids.

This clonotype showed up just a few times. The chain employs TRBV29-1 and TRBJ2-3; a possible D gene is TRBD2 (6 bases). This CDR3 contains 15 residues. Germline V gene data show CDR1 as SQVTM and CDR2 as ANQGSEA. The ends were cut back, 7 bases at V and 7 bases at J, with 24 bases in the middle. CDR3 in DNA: TGCAGCGCCCAACGCGGGAAAGGGCCGAGGAATACGCAGTATTTT. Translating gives CSAQRGKGPRNTQYF.

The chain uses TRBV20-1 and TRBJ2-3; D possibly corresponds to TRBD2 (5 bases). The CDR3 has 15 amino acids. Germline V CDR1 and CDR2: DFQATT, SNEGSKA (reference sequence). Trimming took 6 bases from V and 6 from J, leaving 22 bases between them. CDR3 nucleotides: TGCAGTGCCATCCTACAGAGGGCGCTCCCCGATACGCAGTATTTT. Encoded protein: CSAILQRALPDTQYF.

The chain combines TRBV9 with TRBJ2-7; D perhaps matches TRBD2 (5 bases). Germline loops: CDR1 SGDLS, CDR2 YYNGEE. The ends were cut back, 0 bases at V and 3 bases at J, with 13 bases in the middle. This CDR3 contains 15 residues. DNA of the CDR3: TGTGCCAGCAGCGTAGGGGTTAGCGTAAACTACGAGCAGTACTTC. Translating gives CASSVGVSVNYEQYF.

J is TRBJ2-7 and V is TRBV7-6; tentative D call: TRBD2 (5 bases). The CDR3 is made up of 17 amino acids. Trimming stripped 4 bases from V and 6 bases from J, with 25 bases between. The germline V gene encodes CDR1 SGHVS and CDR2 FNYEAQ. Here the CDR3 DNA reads TGTGCCAGCAGCTCATCAACTCGGGATCCTGACCCGGTCGAGCAGTACTTC. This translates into CASSSSTRDPDPVEQYF.

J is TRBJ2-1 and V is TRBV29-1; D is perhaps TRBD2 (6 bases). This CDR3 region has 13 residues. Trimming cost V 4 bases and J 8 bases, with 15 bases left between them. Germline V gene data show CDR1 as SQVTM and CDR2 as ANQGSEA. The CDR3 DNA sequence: TGCAGCGTTGTGGCGGGGTTCGGCTATGAGCAGTTCTTC. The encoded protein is CSVVAGFGYEQFF.

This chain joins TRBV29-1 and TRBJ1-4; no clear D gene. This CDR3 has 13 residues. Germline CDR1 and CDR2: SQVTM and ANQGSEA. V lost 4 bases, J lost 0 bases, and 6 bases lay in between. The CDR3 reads CSVGRATNEKLFF. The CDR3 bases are TGCAGCGTTGGACGAGCAACTAATGAAAAACTGTTTTTT.

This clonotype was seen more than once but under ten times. CDR3 sequence (DNA): TGTGCCAGCAGTTTCGACAGTTCCGGGGCCAACGTCCTGACTTTC. Residues: CASSFDSSGANVLTF. The V and J genes are TRBV12-3 or TRBV12-4 and TRBJ2-6, with a tentative D call TRBD1 (5 bases). CDR3 length equals 15 residues. Trimming pared 3 bases from V and 4 bases from J, leaving 10 bases between.

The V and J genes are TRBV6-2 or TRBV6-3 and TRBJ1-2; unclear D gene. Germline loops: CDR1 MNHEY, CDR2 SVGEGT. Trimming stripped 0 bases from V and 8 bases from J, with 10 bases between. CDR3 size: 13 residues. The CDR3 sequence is CASSYSQDRGYTF. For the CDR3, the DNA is TGTGCCAGCAGTTACTCCCAGGATCGAGGCTACACCTTC.